This TCR beta chain was sequenced during a study of T cell repertoires in cytomegalovirus infection. Study-wide results and limits: Ex vivo responses were dominated by HLA-C-restricted CMV-specific TCR beta clonotypes.

The CDR3 is made up of 15 amino acids. V was pared by 8 bases and J by 0 bases, with 17 bases between. Germline lookup yields CDR1 MNHEY and CDR2 SVGEGT. As for this clonotype: What it binds is unknown.

TCRdb reprocessed the reads via MiXCR and lists one record per CDR3 protein. The repertoire holds 510,000 or so distinct CDR3 sequences, with 26% as singletons. V is TRBV6-2 or TRBV6-3 and J is TRBJ2-7, with D possibly being TRBD2 (6 bases). The receptor was isolated from a human donor in good health (CMV status not recorded). Some clones in this sample may be carry-over from other donors' samples. The source material was PBMCs. The CDR3 protein is CASLLQAGYSYEQYF. CDR3 nucleotide sequence: TGTGCCAGCCTTCTACAGGCGGGATACTCCTACGAGCAGTACTTC.